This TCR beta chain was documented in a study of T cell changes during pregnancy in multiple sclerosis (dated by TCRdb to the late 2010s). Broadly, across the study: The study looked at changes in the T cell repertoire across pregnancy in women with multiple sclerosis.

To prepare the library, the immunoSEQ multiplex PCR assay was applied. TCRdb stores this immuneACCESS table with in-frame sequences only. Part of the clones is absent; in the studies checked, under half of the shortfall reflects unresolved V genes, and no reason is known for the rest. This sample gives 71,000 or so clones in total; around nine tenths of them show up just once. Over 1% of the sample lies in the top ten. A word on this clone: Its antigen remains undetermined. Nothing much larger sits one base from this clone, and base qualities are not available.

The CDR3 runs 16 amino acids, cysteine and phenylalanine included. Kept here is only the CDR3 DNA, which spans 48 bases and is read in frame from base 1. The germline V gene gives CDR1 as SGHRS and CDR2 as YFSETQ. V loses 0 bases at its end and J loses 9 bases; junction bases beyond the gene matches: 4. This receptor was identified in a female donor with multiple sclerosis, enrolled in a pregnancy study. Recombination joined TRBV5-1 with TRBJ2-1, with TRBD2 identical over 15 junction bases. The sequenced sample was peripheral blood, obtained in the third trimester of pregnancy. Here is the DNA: TGCGCCAGCAGCTTGGAACGGACTAGCGGGAGGGGTGAGCAGTTCTTC. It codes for CASSLERTSGRGEQFF.